This T cell receptor (beta chain) is drawn from a study of T cells expressing NK-cell markers. Study-level findings and limits: Leadership of the CD3+CD56-NKG2C+ fraction also belonged to these clonotypes in several donors.

This clonotype is labeled medium-sized based on frequency. Antigen unknown. TCRdb re-called the 5' RACE reads, yielding one record per CDR3 amino acid sequence without DNA. This sample carries about 740 distinct CDR3 sequences, with 81% going to the ten biggest clones. The CDR3 length is 15 residues. Germline V gives CDR1 SNHLY, CDR2 FYNNEI. The material sequenced was blood T cells: a sorted CD56 or NKG2C T cell subset, CD4+ or CD8+ T cells, or bulk PBMC T cells (not recorded which). V gene TRBV2 combines with J gene TRBJ1-1; TCRdb's D call, TRBD1, is unchecked because there is no DNA. This sequence originates from a man aged 18-70 years in good health. The CDR3 loop is CASRENRGMNTEAFF.